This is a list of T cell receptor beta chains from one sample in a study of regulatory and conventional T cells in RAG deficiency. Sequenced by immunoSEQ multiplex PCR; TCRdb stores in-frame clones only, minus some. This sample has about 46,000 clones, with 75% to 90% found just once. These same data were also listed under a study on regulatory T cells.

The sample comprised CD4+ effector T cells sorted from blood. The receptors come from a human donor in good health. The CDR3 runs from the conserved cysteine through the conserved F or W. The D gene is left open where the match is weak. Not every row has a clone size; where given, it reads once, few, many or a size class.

CDR3 protein: CASSPQQGSGEQYF
CDR3 DNA: TGTGCCAGCAGCCCTCAACAGGGATCCGGCGAGCAGTACTTC
clone size: -
D gene: -
V gene: TRBV7-3
J gene: TRBJ2-7

CDR3 protein: CASRYAVTDYNSPLHF
CDR3 DNA: TGTGCCAGCAGATACGCCGTCACAGACTATAATTCACCCCTCCACTTT
clone size: -
D gene: -
V gene: TRBV5-5
J gene: TRBJ1-6

CDR3 protein: CAISDPRGGNNQPQHF
CDR3 DNA: TGTGCCATCAGTGACCCGCGGGGGGGTAACAATCAGCCCCAGCATTTT
clone size: -
D gene: -
V gene: TRBV10-3
J gene: TRBJ1-5

CDR3 protein: CASSYRGRQFF
CDR3 DNA: TGTGCCAGCAGTTACAGGGGGCGGCAGTTCTTC
clone size: -
D gene: TRBD1
V gene: TRBV6-5
J gene: TRBJ2-1

CDR3 protein: CASSLVNTIYF
CDR3 DNA: TGTGCCAGCAGTTTGGTAAACACCATATATTTT
clone size: -
D gene: -
V gene: TRBV6-1
J gene: TRBJ1-3

CDR3 protein: CASTLVAGRSYEQYF
CDR3 DNA: TGTGCCAGCACCCTCGTAGCGGGACGGTCCTACGAGCAGTACTTC
clone size: -
D gene: TRBD2
V gene: TRBV11-3
J gene: TRBJ2-7

CDR3 protein: CASSGQSRSSPLHF
CDR3 DNA: TGTGCCAGCAGTGGACAGAGCCGCAGTTCACCCCTCCACTTT
clone size: -
D gene: -
V gene: TRBV2
J gene: TRBJ1-6

CDR3 protein: CASTRRVVLYNEQFF
CDR3 DNA: TGCGCCAGCACCCGTAGGGTAGTCCTCTACAATGAGCAGTTCTTC
clone size: -
D gene: -
V gene: TRBV10-1
J gene: TRBJ2-1

CDR3 protein: CASSVAETTHTNQPQHF
CDR3 DNA: TGTGCCAGCAGTGTAGCAGAGACGACCCATACTAATCAGCCCCAGCATTTT
clone size: -
D gene: -
V gene: TRBV6-1
J gene: TRBJ1-5

CDR3 protein: CASSLQGMNTEAFF
CDR3 DNA: TGTGCCAGTAGTCTCCAGGGGATGAACACTGAAGCTTTCTTT
clone size: -
D gene: -
V gene: TRBV19
J gene: TRBJ1-1

CDR3 protein: CASSFLNEQFF
CDR3 DNA: TGTGCCAGCAGTTTTCTCAATGAGCAGTTCTTC
clone size: -
D gene: -
V gene: TRBV6-5
J gene: TRBJ2-1

CDR3 protein: CASKQGRHSPLHF
CDR3 DNA: TGTGCCAGCAAACAGGGTCGTCATTCACCCCTCCACTTT
clone size: -
D gene: -
V gene: TRBV6-5
J gene: TRBJ1-6

CDR3 protein: CASSVASEVGEKLFF
CDR3 DNA: TGTGCCAGCAGCGTAGCGTCGGAGGTGGGTGAAAAACTGTTTTTT
clone size: -
D gene: -
V gene: TRBV9
J gene: TRBJ1-4

CDR3 protein: CASRTTSRLQYF
CDR3 DNA: TGTGCCAGCAGGACAACAAGCCGGTTGCAGTACTTC
clone size: -
D gene: -
V gene: TRBV27
J gene: TRBJ2-7

CDR3 protein: CASSTRDSFYQPQHF
CDR3 DNA: TGTGCCAGCTCGACCCGGGACAGTTTTTATCAGCCCCAGCATTTT
clone size: once
D gene: TRBD1
V gene: TRBV18
J gene: TRBJ1-5

CDR3 protein: CASSVTGTGTEAFF
CDR3 DNA: TGTGCCAGCAGTGTTACAGGGACGGGGACTGAAGCTTTCTTT
clone size: -
D gene: -
V gene: TRBV2
J gene: TRBJ1-1

CDR3 protein: CASSEGQGLNEQFF
CDR3 DNA: TGTGCCAGCAGTGAAGGACAGGGGCTCAATGAGCAGTTCTTC
clone size: -
D gene: TRBD1
V gene: TRBV6-5
J gene: TRBJ2-1

CDR3 protein: CASSTQIIREEKLFF
CDR3 DNA: TGTGCCAGTAGTACCCAGATCATCCGGGAGGAAAAACTGTTTTTT
clone size: -
D gene: -
V gene: TRBV19
J gene: TRBJ1-4

CDR3 protein: CASSADRGIETQYF
CDR3 DNA: TGTGCCAGCAGCGCGGACAGGGGAATAGAGACCCAGTACTTC
clone size: -
D gene: TRBD1
V gene: TRBV11-1
J gene: TRBJ2-5

CDR3 protein: CASSPPTGHHLYF
CDR3 DNA: TGTGCCAGCAGCCCCCCGACAGGCCACCATCTCTACTTC
clone size: -
D gene: -
V gene: TRBV11-2
J gene: TRBJ2-5

CDR3 protein: CASSPPVGTGNSPLHF
CDR3 DNA: TGTGCCAGCTCACCCCCGGTGGGGACAGGGAATTCACCCCTCCACTTT
clone size: once
D gene: TRBD1
V gene: TRBV18
J gene: TRBJ1-6

CDR3 protein: CASSVEPPSSYNEQFF
CDR3 DNA: TGTGCCAGCAGCGTAGAGCCCCCCAGCTCCTACAATGAGCAGTTCTTC
clone size: once
D gene: -
V gene: TRBV9
J gene: TRBJ2-1

CDR3 protein: CSAGQGSGNTIYF
CDR3 DNA: TGCAGCGCGGGGCAGGGATCGGGAAACACCATATATTTT
clone size: -
D gene: -
V gene: TRBV29-1
J gene: TRBJ1-3

CDR3 protein: CASSGRAKAGYGYTF
CDR3 DNA: TGTGCCAGCAGCGGCCGGGCTAAGGCTGGCTATGGCTACACCTTC
clone size: -
D gene: -
V gene: TRBV5-6
J gene: TRBJ1-2

CDR3 protein: CASGETGVNEQFF
CDR3 DNA: TGTGCCAGTGGGGAAACAGGGGTTAATGAGCAGTTCTTC
clone size: once
D gene: TRBD1
V gene: TRBV6-6
J gene: TRBJ2-1

CDR3 protein: CAISESSGKSGEAFF
CDR3 DNA: TGTGCCATCAGTGAGTCGTCAGGGAAGAGTGGTGAAGCTTTCTTT
clone size: -
D gene: -
V gene: TRBV10-3
J gene: TRBJ1-1

CDR3 protein: CATSRGPAGGNQPQHF
CDR3 DNA: TGTGCCACCAGCAGAGGGCCGGCTGGGGGCAATCAGCCCCAGCATTTT
clone size: -
D gene: -
V gene: TRBV15
J gene: TRBJ1-5

CDR3 protein: CASSQRRDPYNEQFF
CDR3 DNA: TGTGCCAGCAGCCAACGCCGGGACCCCTACAATGAGCAGTTCTTC
clone size: once
D gene: -
V gene: TRBV7-9
J gene: TRBJ2-1

CDR3 protein: CSAPLNTEAFF
CDR3 DNA: TGCAGTGCTCCTCTTAACACTGAAGCTTTCTTT
clone size: few
D gene: -
V gene: TRBV20-1
J gene: TRBJ1-1

CDR3 protein: CAIKVATVVTEAFF
CDR3 DNA: TGTGCCATCAAGGTGGCGACTGTTGTCACTGAAGCTTTCTTT
clone size: -
D gene: -
V gene: TRBV10-3
J gene: TRBJ1-1

CDR3 protein: CASSPRGLAGQQETQYF
CDR3 DNA: TGTGCCAGCAGCCCCCGAGGACTAGCGGGCCAACAAGAGACCCAGTACTTC
clone size: -
D gene: TRBD2
V gene: TRBV7-9
J gene: TRBJ2-5

CDR3 protein: CASSSDRSNEQFF
CDR3 DNA: TGTGCCAGCAGCTCCGACAGGAGCAATGAGCAGTTCTTC
clone size: -
D gene: -
V gene: TRBV7-8
J gene: TRBJ2-1

CDR3 protein: CASSGGDTMNTEAFF
CDR3 DNA: TGTGCCAGTAGTGGGGGGGATACAATGAACACTGAAGCTTTCTTT
clone size: -
D gene: -
V gene: TRBV19
J gene: TRBJ1-1

CDR3 protein: CASTGTVTGLETQYF
CDR3 DNA: TGTGCCAGCACGGGTACAGTAACGGGTTTAGAGACCCAGTACTTC
clone size: -
D gene: -
V gene: TRBV6-6
J gene: TRBJ2-5

CDR3 protein: CASSPGSNQPQHF
CDR3 DNA: TGTGCCAGCAGCCCGGGTAGCAATCAGCCCCAGCATTTT
clone size: -
D gene: -
V gene: TRBV7-9
J gene: TRBJ1-5

CDR3 protein: CATKQGGPERAQHF
CDR3 DNA: TGTGCCACCAAACAGGGGGGTCCAGAGAGGGCCCAGCATTTT
clone size: -
D gene: TRBD1
V gene: TRBV28
J gene: TRBJ1-5

CDR3 protein: CASSLSTAGISGYEQYF
CDR3 DNA: TGTGCCAGCAGCTTAAGCACCGCGGGGATCTCGGGGTACGAGCAGTACTTC
clone size: -
D gene: -
V gene: TRBV11-2
J gene: TRBJ2-7

CDR3 protein: CASSPRFTGELFF
CDR3 DNA: TGTGCCAGCAGCCCCCGGTTCACCGGGGAGCTGTTTTTT
clone size: -
D gene: -
V gene: TRBV5-6
J gene: TRBJ2-2

CDR3 protein: CASSPVRGPDTQYF
CDR3 DNA: TGTGCCAGCAGCCCTGTTAGGGGTCCAGATACGCAGTATTTT
clone size: -
D gene: -
V gene: TRBV7-6
J gene: TRBJ2-3

CDR3 protein: CASSELRDYIAQYF
CDR3 DNA: TGTGCCAGCAGTGAGCTCCGGGACTATATTGCGCAGTATTTT
clone size: -
D gene: TRBD2
V gene: TRBV6-1
J gene: TRBJ2-3

CDR3 protein: CASSETNSGTQTYGYTF
CDR3 DNA: TGTGCCAGCTCAGAGACAAACTCCGGGACGCAGACCTATGGCTACACCTTC
clone size: -
D gene: -
V gene: TRBV18
J gene: TRBJ1-2

CDR3 protein: CASSYPDDRDGEKLFF
CDR3 DNA: TGTGCCAGCAGTTACCCAGATGACAGGGATGGAGAAAAACTGTTTTTT
clone size: -
D gene: TRBD1
V gene: TRBV6-6
J gene: TRBJ1-4

CDR3 protein: CASSLENLNTEAFF
CDR3 DNA: TGCGCCAGCAGCTTGGAAAATTTGAACACTGAAGCTTTCTTT
clone size: once
D gene: -
V gene: TRBV5-1
J gene: TRBJ1-1

CDR3 protein: CASSPQESGNTIYF
CDR3 DNA: TGTGCCAGCTCACCACAAGAATCTGGAAACACCATATATTTT
clone size: -
D gene: -
V gene: TRBV18
J gene: TRBJ1-3

CDR3 protein: CASSTGQGGTYEQYF
CDR3 DNA: TGTGCCAGCTCAACAGGACAGGGTGGGACCTACGAGCAGTACTTC
clone size: -
D gene: TRBD1
V gene: TRBV18
J gene: TRBJ2-7

CDR3 protein: CASSPGDLNEKLFF
CDR3 DNA: TGTGCCAGCAGTCCAGGAGACCTTAATGAAAAACTGTTTTTT
clone size: -
D gene: -
V gene: TRBV6-5
J gene: TRBJ1-4

CDR3 protein: CASSSLGGTNEKLFF
CDR3 DNA: TGCGCCAGCAGCTCCCTCGGGGGAACTAATGAAAAACTGTTTTTT
clone size: -
D gene: -
V gene: TRBV5-1
J gene: TRBJ1-4

CDR3 protein: CASSLERASYNEQFF
CDR3 DNA: TGTGCCAGCAGCTTAGAGCGGGCATCCTACAATGAGCAGTTCTTC
clone size: -
D gene: -
V gene: TRBV7-3
J gene: TRBJ2-1

CDR3 protein: CASTEGTGAFNYGYTF
CDR3 DNA: TGTGCCAGCACCGAAGGCACGGGGGCATTTAACTATGGCTACACCTTC
clone size: -
D gene: -
V gene: TRBV2
J gene: TRBJ1-2

CDR3 protein: CATSLDRGYEQYF
CDR3 DNA: TGTGCCACCAGCCTCGACAGGGGGTACGAGCAGTACTTC
clone size: -
D gene: TRBD1
V gene: TRBV15
J gene: TRBJ2-7

CDR3 protein: CASSSESTVIGYTF
CDR3 DNA: TGTGCCAGCAGTTCGGAATCCACGGTTATAGGCTACACCTTC
clone size: few
D gene: -
V gene: TRBV27
J gene: TRBJ1-2

CDR3 protein: CASSYYGTRDEKLFF
CDR3 DNA: TGTGCCAGCAGTTATTACGGGACCAGGGATGAAAAACTGTTTTTT
clone size: -
D gene: -
V gene: TRBV7-9
J gene: TRBJ1-4

CDR3 protein: CSATIYEQYF
CDR3 DNA: TGCAGTGCTACAATCTACGAGCAGTACTTC
clone size: -
D gene: -
V gene: TRBV20-1
J gene: TRBJ2-7

CDR3 protein: CAISKDKGHYEQYF
CDR3 DNA: TGTGCCATCAGTAAGGACAAGGGGCACTACGAGCAGTACTTC
clone size: few
D gene: -
V gene: TRBV10-3
J gene: TRBJ2-7

CDR3 protein: CAISETGDYGYTF
CDR3 DNA: TGTGCCATCAGTGAAACAGGGGATTACGGCTACACCTTC
clone size: -
D gene: TRBD1
V gene: TRBV10-3
J gene: TRBJ1-2

CDR3 protein: CASSYSGTGPHQPQHF
CDR3 DNA: TGTGCCAGCAGTTACTCCGGGACAGGGCCCCACCAGCCCCAGCATTTT
clone size: -
D gene: TRBD1
V gene: TRBV6-5
J gene: TRBJ1-5

CDR3 protein: CASSLVGAEQYF
CDR3 DNA: TGTGCCAGCAGCTTAGTTGGGGCCGAGCAGTACTTC
clone size: few
D gene: -
V gene: TRBV7-9
J gene: TRBJ2-7

CDR3 protein: CASSFGGSSYNEQFF
CDR3 DNA: TGTGCCAGCAGTTTCGGAGGGAGCTCCTACAATGAGCAGTTCTTC
clone size: -
D gene: -
V gene: TRBV27
J gene: TRBJ2-1

CDR3 protein: CASSVGTLNTGELFF
CDR3 DNA: TGTGCCAGCAGCGTCGGGACACTTAACACCGGGGAGCTGTTTTTT
clone size: -
D gene: -
V gene: TRBV9
J gene: TRBJ2-2